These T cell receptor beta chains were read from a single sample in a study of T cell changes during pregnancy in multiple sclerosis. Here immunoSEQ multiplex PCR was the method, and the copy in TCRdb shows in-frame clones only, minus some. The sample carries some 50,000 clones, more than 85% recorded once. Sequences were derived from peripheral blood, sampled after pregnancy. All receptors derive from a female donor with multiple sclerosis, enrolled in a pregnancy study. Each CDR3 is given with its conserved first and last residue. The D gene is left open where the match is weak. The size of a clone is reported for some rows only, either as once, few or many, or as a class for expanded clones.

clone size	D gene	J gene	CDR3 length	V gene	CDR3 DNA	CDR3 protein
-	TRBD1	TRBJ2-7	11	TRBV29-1	TGCAGCTCGCGACAGGGCTACGAGCAGTACTTC	CSSRQGYEQYF
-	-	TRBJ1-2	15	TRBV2	TGTGCCAGCAGTGCCAACCGGGACACTAACTATGGCTACACCTTC	CASSANRDTNYGYTF
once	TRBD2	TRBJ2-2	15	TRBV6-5	TGTGCCAGCAGTTACTCAGGGACTAGCGGGGGGGAGCTGTTTTTT	CASSYSGTSGGELFF
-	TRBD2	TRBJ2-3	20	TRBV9	TGTGCCAGCAGCGTAGGTCTTGGACTAGGTGGACCTTTGATCACAGATACGCAGTATTTT	CASSVGLGLGGPLITDTQYF
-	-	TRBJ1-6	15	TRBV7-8	TGTGCCAGCAGCCCGAGAGTCAGGGAAAATTCACCCCTCCACTTT	CASSPRVRENSPLHF
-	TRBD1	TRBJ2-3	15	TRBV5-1	TGCGCCAGCAGCGCCGGACAGGATAGCACAGATACGCAGTATTTT	CASSAGQDSTDTQYF
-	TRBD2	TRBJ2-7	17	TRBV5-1	TGCGCCAGCAGCCCGGGACTAGCGGGTGACGCCTCCTACGAGCAGTACTTC	CASSPGLAGDASYEQYF
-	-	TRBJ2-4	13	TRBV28	TGTGCCAGCGGAGGACAGTTCCAAAACATTCAGTACTTC	CASGGQFQNIQYF
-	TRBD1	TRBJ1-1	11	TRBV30	TGTGCCGGAGGCTCCTCACAGGGGGCTTTCTTT	CAGGSSQGAFF
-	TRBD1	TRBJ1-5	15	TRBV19	TGTGCCAGTAGTCTCGTAGGACAGGAGAATCAGCCCCAGCATTTT	CASSLVGQENQPQHF
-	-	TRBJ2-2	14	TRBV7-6	TGTGCCAGCAGCTTAGTACAGAACACCGGGGAGCTGTTTTTT	CASSLVQNTGELFF
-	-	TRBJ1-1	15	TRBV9	TGTGCCAGCAGCGTAGCCGACGGGGTTAACACTGAAGCTTTCTTT	CASSVADGVNTEAFF
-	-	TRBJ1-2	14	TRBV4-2	TGTGCCAGCAGCCTTGTCGGCCCTGCGGGTGGCTACACCTTC	CASSLVGPAGGYTF
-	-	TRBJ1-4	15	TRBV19	TGTGCCAGTAGTATTGGTCCGAGTTTAAATGAAAAACTGTTTTTT	CASSIGPSLNEKLFF
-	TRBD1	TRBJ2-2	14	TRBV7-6	TGTGCCAGCAGCAAGGACAGGGGAGGCGGGGAGCTGTTTTTT	CASSKDRGGGELFF
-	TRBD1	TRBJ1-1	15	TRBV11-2	TGTGCCAGCAGCTTAGACACAGGGGGCGCGGGGAAGGCTTTCTTT	CASSLDTGGAGKAFF
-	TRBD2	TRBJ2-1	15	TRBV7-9	TGTGCCAGCAGCGAACTAGCGGGGATCCACAATGAGCAGTTCTTC	CASSELAGIHNEQFF
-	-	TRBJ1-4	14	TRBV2	TGTGCCAGCACGTTCCGTGCAACTAATGAAAAACTGTTTTTT	CASTFRATNEKLFF
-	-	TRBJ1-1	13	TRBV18	TGTGCCAGCTCACTCACAGGGAACACTGAAGCTTTCTTT	CASSLTGNTEAFF
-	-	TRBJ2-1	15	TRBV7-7	TGTGCCAGCAGCTTAGAAGCTAACGCCTACAATGAGCAGTTCTTC	CASSLEANAYNEQFF
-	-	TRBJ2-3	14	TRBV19	TGTGCCAGTAGTATAGGCCAGAACACAGATACGCAGTATTTT	CASSIGQNTDTQYF
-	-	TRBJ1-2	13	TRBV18	TGTGCCAGCTCTCCCATCGGGGGGAGTGGCTACACCTTC	CASSPIGGSGYTF
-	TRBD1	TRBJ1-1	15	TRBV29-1	TGCAGCGTTGATTCCCCGCGGACAGGGAACACTGAAGCTTTCTTT	CSVDSPRTGNTEAFF
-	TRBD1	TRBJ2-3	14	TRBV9	TGTGCCAGCAGCGTCGGGACAGCTACAGATACGCAGTATTTT	CASSVGTATDTQYF